The present T cell receptor beta chain was sequenced within a study of blood T cell repertoires in COVID-19 (dated by TCRdb to 2018 to 2021). Regarding the research as a whole: Samples covering the acute and convalescent phases of COVID-19 were provided by collaborators in the United States, Italy and Spain. The prospective study material was composed of cDNA or gDNA derived from T cells, B-cell-depleted T cells, or PBMCs. The dataset comprised deeply sampled blood TCRbeta repertoires from subjects exposed to, actively infected with, or recovered from COVID-19. A freely available public database, intended as a resource for researchers studying the immune response to SARS-CoV-2, is where the repertoires were released. Samples were obtained from the ongoing ImmuneRACE study (first 160 participants) and from about 1,300 subjects provided by 6 global collaborators. Nearly every sample came with metadata listing a de-identified subject ID, COVID-19 status, age in years and sex. Where HLA class I and class II types were available, the types were taken from metadata supplied by the sample provider, not from assay-based typing. Overall study results and their limits: How much clinical and demographic metadata was included differed by source and by participant, and the metadata was provided uncurated.

Inclusive of the bounding cysteine and phenylalanine, the CDR3 is 14 residues long. CDR3 DNA only is kept here, 42 bases in frame from base 1. In the germline V gene (reference sequence), CDR1 corresponds to MNHNY and CDR2 to SVGAGI. Clipping removes 7 bases from V and 5 bases from J, with 8 as the unmatched junction base count. TCRbeta CDR3 regions were amplified from genomic DNA by means of the immunoSEQ Assay, a bias-controlled multiplex PCR. In the original analysis: Within the assay, amplification of reference gene primers was used to estimate how many nucleated cells each sample contained. To quantify the absolute abundance of each unique TCRbeta CDR3 rearrangement, sequence reads were collapsed and filtered. For each sample, productive Simpson clonality was calculated as the square root of Simpson's diversity index over productive rearrangements. TCRdb took over this immuneACCESS table, retaining in-frame rearrangements with V and J assigned. Such tables are incomplete; in checked studies, under half of the missing clones stem from an unresolved V gene, and the remainder is unexplained. Clone size and the V and J calls come from that table; the DNA yielded D and trimming. Within this sample are roughly 100,000 clones, with 85% of them counted one time only. The ten largest clones take up around 4.1% of the sample.

The collaborating institutions used their own protocols to collect whole blood in K2EDTA tubes. For TCRbeta analysis, collaborator samples were shipped as frozen whole blood, as isolated PBMCs, or as DNA extracted from either sample type. Worth noting for this clone: Its binding antigen is unknown. No base quality values were provided; no much bigger clone lies one nucleotide off.

Sequenced: peripheral blood. The chain was built from TRBV6-6 and TRBJ1-2; 9 junctional bases match TRBD1. The clonotype was recovered from a middle-aged man with acute or convalescent COVID-19. Here is the DNA: TGTGCCAGCAATCCGGGACAGGGCGAATATGGCTACACCTTC. Translation gives CASNPGQGEYGYTF.